Listed below are T cell receptor beta chains from one sample, sequenced in a study of radiation and T cells in renal cell carcinoma. Profiled with immunoSEQ multiplex PCR; TCRdb holds only in-frame clones, not every one. The top ten clones hold approximately 11% of a sample with 150,000 to 200,000 clones, about 88% of them seen once. Sequenced material: blood, taken from a patient whose treatment included radiotherapy and nephrectomy. These receptors all come from a woman in her fifties or sixties with renal cell carcinoma. The CDR3 runs from the conserved cysteine through the conserved F or W. D genes are given only for firm matches. The size entry is marked missing in some rows and otherwise reads once, few, many or a size class.

d_call	v_call	clone_size	j_call	cdr3_aa	cdr3_nt
.	TRBV5-6	.	TRBJ2-7	CASSFDSRTYEQYF	TGTGCCAGCAGCTTTGACAGCCGAACCTACGAGCAGTACTTC
.	TRBV15	.	TRBJ1-5	CATRDQGNQPQHF	TGTGCCACCAGAGACCAGGGTAATCAGCCCCAGCATTTT
.	TRBV7-9	.	TRBJ1-4	CASSQDPTNEKLFF	TGTGCCAGCAGCCAGGACCCAACTAATGAAAAACTGTTTTTT
.	TRBV7-2	once	TRBJ2-7	CASPRGEQYF	TGTGCCAGCCCGAGGGGGGAGCAGTACTTC
.	TRBV18	.	TRBJ2-7	CASSPDFRVYEQYF	TGTGCCAGCTCACCGGATTTCAGGGTTTACGAGCAGTACTTC
TRBD1	TRBV6-5	.	TRBJ2-1	CASSYGTGKDEQFF	TGTGCCAGCAGTTACGGGACAGGGAAGGATGAGCAGTTCTTC
.	TRBV4-3	.	TRBJ2-7	CASSHPGDYEQYF	TGCGCCAGCAGCCACCCCGGGGACTACGAGCAGTACTTC
.	TRBV27	.	TRBJ2-5	CASSLRPYQETQYF	TGTGCCAGCAGTCTTCGACCGTACCAAGAGACCCAGTACTTC
TRBD1	TRBV9	.	TRBJ2-6	CASSVTYGQGSGANVLTF	TGTGCCAGCAGCGTAACTTATGGACAGGGCTCTGGGGCCAACGTCCTGACTTTC
TRBD2	TRBV7-8	.	TRBJ2-1	CASSLSNSGGVNEQFF	TGTGCCAGCAGCTTATCGAATAGCGGGGGGGTCAATGAGCAGTTCTTC
TRBD1	TRBV5-4	.	TRBJ2-7	CASSALTGVGSYYEQYF	TGTGCCAGCAGCGCGTTGACAGGGGTTGGCTCCTATTACGAGCAGTACTTC
.	TRBV6-5	.	TRBJ1-1	CASKYGGTEAFF	TGTGCCAGCAAGTACGGGGGAACTGAAGCTTTCTTT
TRBD1	TRBV6-5	.	TRBJ1-1	CASSTGRGVTEAFF	TGTGCCAGCTCGACAGGGCGGGGGGTGACTGAAGCTTTCTTT
TRBD1	TRBV18	.	TRBJ1-2	CASSPDRGYTF	TGTGCCAGCTCACCGGACAGGGGCTACACCTTC
.	TRBV14	.	TRBJ1-6	CASSPRTPYNSPLHF	TGTGCCAGCAGCCCACGGACACCGTATAATTCACCCCTCCACTTT
.	TRBV19	once	TRBJ2-1	CASSMLGLYNDQQFF	TGTGCCAGTAGTATGCTTGGCTTATACAATGATCAGCAGTTCTTC
.	TRBV5-6	few	TRBJ1-1	CASSIQSEAFF	TGTGCCAGCAGCATACAGAGTGAAGCTTTCTTT
TRBD1	TRBV4-1	few	TRBJ1-3	CASSQLTGENTIYF	TGCGCCAGCAGCCAGCTTACAGGGGAAAACACCATATATTTT
.	TRBV6-1	.	TRBJ1-1	CASSEDREMNTEAFF	TGTGCCAGCAGTGAAGATCGGGAAATGAACACTGAAGCTTTCTTT
.	TRBV5-8	.	TRBJ2-3	CASSLGWAGAGYTQYF	TGTGCCAGCAGCTTAGGCTGGGCGGGGGCTGGATATACGCAGTATTTT
.	TRBV5-4	.	TRBJ1-1	CASSQGGPPLGEAFF	TGTGCCAGCAGCCAGGGCGGCCCCCCGCTTGGTGAAGCTTTCTTT
TRBD1	TRBV5-1	.	TRBJ2-7	CASSFRQGLDEQYF	TGCGCCAGCAGCTTCAGACAGGGGCTGGACGAGCAGTACTTC
.	TRBV18	.	TRBJ1-2	CASSPNPKIGGYTF	TGTGCCAGCTCACCGAATCCAAAAATAGGTGGCTACACCTTC
TRBD2	TRBV5-1	.	TRBJ2-5	CASSSLAGGQETQYF	TGCGCCAGCAGCTCACTAGCGGGGGGGCAAGAGACCCAGTACTTC
TRBD1	TRBV6-5	.	TRBJ1-6	CASSRGPGRNSPLHF	TGTGCCAGCAGTAGGGGGCCAGGGCGAAATTCACCCCTCCACTTT
TRBD1	TRBV7-9	.	TRBJ1-1	CASVPGQGRLAFF	TGTGCCAGCGTACCGGGACAGGGTAGGTTAGCTTTCTTT
TRBD2	TRBV19	.	TRBJ2-7	CASSEGLAASYEQYF	TGTGCCAGTAGCGAGGGACTAGCGGCCTCCTACGAGCAGTACTTC
.	TRBV29-1	.	TRBJ1-2	CSVEPPGANYGYTF	TGCAGCGTTGAACCCCCGGGGGCTAACTATGGCTACACCTTC
.	TRBV2	.	TRBJ1-5	CASSEVLQPNQPQHF	TGTGCCAGCAGTGAGGTCTTGCAGCCTAATCAGCCCCAGCATTTT
.	TRBV6-6	.	TRBJ1-3	CASSYLPGRAGNTIYF	TGTGCCAGCAGTTACCTACCGGGCAGGGCTGGAAACACCATATATTTT
.	TRBV7-8	.	TRBJ1-1	CASSRTDWAPRISTEAFF	TGTGCCAGCAGCCGCACCGATTGGGCACCCCGGATCAGCACTGAAGCTTTCTTT
.	TRBV18	.	TRBJ1-1	CASSPQGTEAFF	TGTGCCAGCTCACCACAGGGGACTGAAGCTTTCTTT
.	TRBV5-4	.	TRBJ2-1	CASSLGGPYNEQFF	TGTGCCAGCAGCTTGGGAGGCCCCTACAATGAGCAGTTCTTC
.	TRBV19	.	TRBJ2-5	CASSNLGETQYF	TGTGCCAGTAGTAACTTGGGGGAGACCCAGTACTTC
TRBD1	TRBV19	.	TRBJ1-6	CASSTQGEVNSPLHF	TGTGCCAGTAGTACTCAGGGGGAAGTTAATTCACCCCTCCACTTT
TRBD2	TRBV7-9	.	TRBJ2-1	CASSPPGLAGNYNEQFF	TGTGCCAGCAGCCCCCCGGGACTAGCGGGGAACTACAATGAGCAGTTCTTC
.	TRBV5-5	.	TRBJ2-3	CASSLDATSTDTQYF	TGTGCCAGCAGCTTGGATGCAACGAGCACAGATACGCAGTATTTT
.	TRBV19	few	TRBJ2-7	CASSNTGNLYEQYF	TGTGCCAGTAGTAATACAGGGAACCTCTACGAGCAGTACTTC
.	TRBV6-1	.	TRBJ1-2	CASSEPDRNYGYTF	TGTGCCAGCAGTGAACCCGACAGGAACTATGGCTACACCTTC
.	TRBV7-2	.	TRBJ2-3	CASSYSTDTQYF	TGTGCCAGCAGCTACAGCACAGATACGCAGTATTTT
TRBD1	TRBV7-2	.	TRBJ2-1	CASSLRDRNLDEQFF	TGTGCCAGCAGCCTCCGGGACAGAAACCTCGATGAGCAGTTCTTC
.	TRBV27	.	TRBJ2-5	CASSSLLGQETQYF	TGTGCCAGCAGCTCCCTTTTGGGGCAAGAGACCCAGTACTTC
.	TRBV10-3	.	TRBJ2-3	CAISESNAGASTDTQYF	TGTGCCATCAGTGAGTCAAACGCGGGGGCCTCCACAGATACGCAGTATTTT
TRBD2	TRBV5-1	.	TRBJ2-1	CASSEYGRGAYNEQFF	TGCGCCAGCAGCGAATACGGGCGGGGGGCATACAATGAGCAGTTCTTC
.	TRBV7-9	.	TRBJ1-4	CASSEGRGQEKLFF	TGTGCCAGCAGCGAAGGGCGGGGGCAGGAAAAACTGTTTTTT
.	TRBV4-3	.	TRBJ2-2	CASSRSGANTGELFF	TGCGCCAGCAGCCGAAGTGGGGCCAACACCGGGGAGCTGTTTTTT
.	TRBV11-1	.	TRBJ2-6	CASSSPPGHPRSGANVLTF	TGTGCCAGCAGCTCCCCTCCGGGACACCCCCGCTCTGGGGCCAACGTCCTGACTTTC
.	TRBV5-1	.	TRBJ2-5	CASSLGPGETQYF	TGCGCCAGCAGCTTGGGCCCTGGAGAGACCCAGTACTTC
.	TRBV5-4	.	TRBJ1-2	CASSLRGADYGYTF	TGTGCCAGCAGCTTGCGGGGGGCGGACTATGGCTACACCTTC
.	TRBV7-7	.	TRBJ2-1	CASSLDRGGPGDEQFF	TGTGCTAGCAGCTTAGATCGAGGGGGGCCCGGGGATGAGCAGTTCTTC
.	TRBV15	.	TRBJ2-2	CATSRGERTGELFF	TGTGCCACCAGCAGAGGGGAGCGCACCGGGGAGCTGTTTTTT
.	TRBV29-1	.	TRBJ1-2	CSVEDRGYYGYTF	TGCAGCGTTGAAGATCGGGGCTACTATGGCTACACCTTC
.	TRBV30	.	TRBJ2-7	CAWSLDSHEQYF	TGTGCCTGGAGTCTGGACTCCCACGAGCAGTACTTC
.	TRBV5-1	.	TRBJ1-1	CASSLRSNTEAFF	TGCGCCAGCAGCTTGAGGAGTAACACTGAAGCTTTCTTT
TRBD1	TRBV15	.	TRBJ2-6	CATSREGDRTPGANVLTF	TGTGCCACCAGCAGAGAGGGGGACAGGACACCTGGGGCCAACGTCCTGACTTTC
TRBD1	TRBV13	once	TRBJ1-2	CASSPLGQGVDYGYTF	TGTGCCAGCAGCCCCTTGGGACAGGGGGTAGACTATGGCTACACCTTC
.	TRBV5-1	once	TRBJ1-2	CASSPTDRINYGYTF	TGCGCCAGCAGCCCCACGGACAGAATTAACTATGGCTACACCTTC
.	TRBV2	.	TRBJ2-3	CASSASPLTDTQYF	TGTGCCAGCAGTGCCTCCCCCCTAACAGATACGCAGTATTTT
.	TRBV13	.	TRBJ1-2	CASTRGAGVYGYTF	TGTGCCAGCACGCGGGGGGCAGGAGTCTATGGCTACACCTTC